These 30 T cell receptor beta chains originate from one sample sequenced in a study of Graves' ophthalmopathy and Graves' hyperthyroidism. Amplified material comprised TCR beta CDR3 regions derived from RNA transcripts. First-round RT-PCR used HTBI primers; second-round multiplex PCR followed. TCRdb reanalysed the multiplex PCR reads using MiXCR and keeps one entry per CDR3 protein. This table holds a few hundred thousand distinct CDR3 sequences, roughly 20% found once. Sequenced material: peripheral blood. These TCRs come from a woman aged 18-29 years with stable Graves' hyperthyroidism.

The chain employs TRBV7-2 and TRBJ2-7; the D gene is possibly TRBD2 (6 bases). Germline CDR1 SGHTA, CDR2 FQGNSA. The CDR3 is 17 residues long. With 0 bases removed from V and 2 bases from J, the gap between germline ends came to 17 bases. CDR3 region: CASSLAGLPVDAYEQYF. The CDR3 DNA reads TGTGCCAGCAGCTTAGCGGGACTTCCAGTAGACGCCTACGAGCAGTACTTC.

This clonotype was counted many times. This chain connects TRBV12-3 or TRBV12-4 to TRBJ2-4; weak D call: TRBD2 (6 bases). The CDR3 consists of 15 residues. The germline V and J ends were trimmed by 8 bases and 7 bases, with 21 bases remaining between them. The CDR3 nucleotides are TGTGCCAGCGCCCGTTGGGGCGCAGCGGGCAACATTCAGTACTTC. Translating gives CASARWGAAGNIQYF.

This clonotype has only a few counts. The chain links TRBV30 to TRBJ1-5; 7 bases are shared with TRBD1. The germline V gene encodes CDR1 GTSNPN and CDR2 SVGIG (reference sequence). The CDR3 runs to 14 residues. The trim removed 0 bases at V and 6 bases at J, leaving 5 bases unmatched. As DNA, the CDR3 is TGTGCCTGGAGTGTAGCAGGGGGGGTTCAGCCCCAGCATTTT. This translates into CAWSVAGGVQPQHF. Using reference TRBV30 and TRBJ1-5 for the parts outside the CDR3, the full variable domain is SQTIHQWPATLVQPVGSPLSLECTVEGTSNPNLYWYRQAAGRGLQLLFYSVGIGQISSEVPQNLSASRPQDRQFILSSKKLLLSDSGFYLCAWSVAGGVQPQHFGDGTRLSIL.

Notes on this clonotype: This may arise from a read error, as a much more abundant clone is one base away. The chain recombines TRBV30 with TRBJ1-1, with 10 bases lining up with TRBD1. CDR3 length equals 15 residues. Germline loops: CDR1 GTSNPN, CDR2 SVGIG (reference sequence). DNA for the CDR3: TGTGTCTCTGACCCGGGACAGGGGTTCTTCACTGAAGCTTTCTTT. This encodes CVSDPGQGFFTEAFF.

The count of this clonotype is one. The genes are TRBV28 and TRBJ2-7, with 11 bases identical to TRBD2. Losses at the gene ends were 3 bases for V and 5 bases for J; bases not matched to a gene: 3. The germline gives CDR1 MDHEN, CDR2 SYDVKM. This CDR3 has 14 residues. CDR3 loop: CASSFTSGSNEQYF. In nucleotides, the CDR3 is TGTGCCAGCAGTTTTACTAGCGGGAGCAACGAGCAGTACTTC.

This clonotype was seen repeatedly, ten times or more. V and J are TRBV2 and TRBJ1-2, with D tentatively TRBD1 (5 bases). The CDR3 spans 14 residues. Germline-derived CDR1 and CDR2 are SNHLY and FYNNEI. Trimming removed 6 bases at V and 1 base at J, with 12 bases between. CDR3 region: CASSLVGGNYGYTF. Written as DNA, the CDR3 is TGTGCCAGCAGCCTGGTGGGGGGTAACTATGGCTACACCTTC.

With respect to this clonotype: This may be a read error: a much more frequent sequence differs by one nucleotide. The rearrangement joins TRBV10-3 to TRBJ2-5, with D unclear. This CDR3 has 14 amino acids. Germline V lookup: CDR1 ENHRY, CDR2 SYGVKD. The CDR3 is CAIRASGSQESQYF. CDR3 coding DNA: TGTGCCATCAGGGCTTCGGGTTCACAAGAGAGCCAGTACTTC.

This clonotype showed up many times. A much larger clone lies a single base off, so this may be a read error. This sequence joins TRBV11-2 and TRBJ2-5; D is perhaps TRBD1 (6 bases). Germline values: CDR1 SGHAT, CDR2 FQNNGV. The CDR3 has 15 residues. The chain's CDR3 is CASSFPQTGQETKYF. The CDR3 coding sequence is TGTGCCAGCAGCTTTCCCCAGACAGGCCAAGAGACCAAGTACTTC.

This clonotype was recorded many times. Written as DNA, the CDR3 is TGCAGTGCTAGCACCGGGGAGACCCAGTACTTC. Translation gives CSASTGETQYF. The rearrangement joins TRBV20-1 to TRBJ2-5, with D unresolved. The CDR3 length is 11 residues. Per germline, CDR1 DFQATT and CDR2 SNEGSKA (reference sequence). V shed 3 bases and J shed 5 bases, with 7 bases lying between them.

This clonotype was detected many times. The chain employs TRBV20-1 and TRBJ2-7, with D unclear. The CDR3 has 14 residues. The V end was cut by 4 bases, the J end by 5 bases, with 18 bases between. Germline lookup yields CDR1 DFQATT and CDR2 SNEGSKA (reference sequence). As DNA, the CDR3 is TGCAGTGCTAATGGACGTGTGGGCATTAACGAGCAGTACTTC. This translates into CSANGRVGINEQYF.

This clonotype was detected many times. This rearrangement joins TRBV27 to TRBJ2-7, with TRBD2 identical over 9 bases. CDR3 size: 15 residues. Germline CDR1 is MNHEY and CDR2 is SMNVEV (reference sequence). The J segment lost 9 bases and the V segment lost 5 bases, leaving 14 bases of the junction unmatched. This CDR3 reads CASSLDGTSTFGQYF. In DNA form, the CDR3 reads TGTGCCAGCAGTCTCGACGGGACTAGCACCTTTGGGCAGTACTTC.

This clonotype appeared many times. CDR3 amino acids: CASSYSLAGGRETQYF. The CDR3 DNA follows: TGTGCCAGCAGTTACTCGCTAGCGGGAGGGAGAGAGACCCAGTACTTC. The rearrangement links TRBV6-2 or TRBV6-3 to TRBJ2-5, with TRBD2 matching 12 bases. The ends lost 0 bases at V and 4 bases at J; junction bases unmatched: 3. In germline, CDR1 is MNHEY, CDR2 SVGEGT. This CDR3 is 16 amino acids long.

The V gene is TRBV27, the J gene TRBJ2-5; D is ambiguous. Trimming removed 4 bases at V and 3 bases at J, with 18 bases between. Germline lookup yields CDR1 MNHEY and CDR2 SMNVEV (reference sequence). The CDR3 runs to 16 residues. CDR3 amino acids: CASSSTLHRPEETQYF. The CDR3, as DNA: TGTGCCAGCAGTTCTACCCTGCACAGACCAGAAGAGACCCAGTACTTC.

The sample holds many counts of this clonotype. Mismatch with germline at one junction end may stem from a read error. The genes are TRBV3-1 and TRBJ2-4; D may be TRBD1 (6 bases). Germline V gene sequence: CDR1 LGHDT, CDR2 YNNKEL (reference sequence). The CDR3 has 14 amino acids. The CDR3 sequence is CASSLHRDKNIKYF. CDR3 nucleotides: TGTGCCAGCAGCCTTCACAGGGATAAAAACATTAAGTACTTC.

This rearrangement joins TRBV28 to TRBJ2-7, with D uncertain. From germline, CDR1 is MDHEN and CDR2 SYDVKM. V was shortened by 7 bases and J by 5 bases, with 15 bases between the two germline ends. This CDR3 comprises 13 residues. The CDR3 nucleotides read TGTGCCAGCACCCCTGGGTTGTCTGACGAGCAGTACTTC. Translated: CASTPGLSDEQYF.

This clonotype was recorded at least ten times. The chain recombines TRBV12-3 or TRBV12-4 with TRBJ2-7; 8 nucleotides align to TRBD1. The CDR3 length is 13 residues. The ends lost 6 bases at V and 5 bases at J; junction bases unmatched: 6. CDR3 amino acids: CASRQTGVHEQYF. In DNA, the CDR3 is TGTGCCAGCAGGCAGACAGGGGTCCACGAGCAGTACTTC.

The rearrangement links TRBV28 to TRBJ2-7; no clear D gene. V was clipped by 5 bases and J by 3 bases, with 14 bases between them. The CDR3 has 14 residues. Germline V gives CDR1 MDHEN, CDR2 SYDVKM. In DNA, the CDR3 is TGTGCCAGCAGTCCGCCCTACAGTGACTACGAGCAGTACTTC. Protein sequence: CASSPPYSDYEQYF.

This clonotype was seen a handful of times. V gene TRBV19 combines with J gene TRBJ1-6; 10 bases fit TRBD1. The V gene end was trimmed by 11 bases and the J gene end by 3 bases; junction bases not matched to a gene: 4. Germline CDR1 and CDR2: LNHDA and SQIVND (reference sequence). This CDR3 spans 14 amino acids. DNA for the CDR3: TGTGCCGCCGGACAGGGGGACTATAATTCACCCCTCCACTTT. As protein: CAAGQGDYNSPLHF.

This clonotype was counted many times. The V call is TRBV7-2, the J call TRBJ2-5; D possibly corresponds to TRBD1 (6 bases). V was trimmed by 2 bases and J by 1 base, leaving 8 bases between them. The CDR3 covers 14 residues. CDR1 is SGHTA and CDR2 is FQGNSA in the germline V gene. Here the CDR3 reads CASSLTGIQETQYF. The CDR3 DNA sequence: TGTGCCAGCAGCTTAACAGGGATCCAAGAGACCCAGTACTTC. The full variable domain, its missing parts supplied by reference TRBV7-2 and TRBJ2-5, is GAGVSQSPSNKVTEKGKDVELRCDPISGHTALYWYRQSLGQGLEFLIYFQGNSAPDKSGLPSDRFSAERTGGSVSTLTIQRTQQEDSAVYLCASSLTGIQETQYFGPGTRLLVL.

This clonotype has at least ten counts. The chain carries TRBV29-1 and TRBJ1-3; D is uncertain. The germline V and J ends were trimmed by 4 bases and 0 bases, with 7 bases remaining between them. This CDR3 has 13 residues. CDR1 is SQVTM and CDR2 is ANQGSEA in the germline V gene. As DNA, the CDR3 is TGCAGCGTTGCAGGATTCTCTGGAAACACCATATATTTT. Protein: CSVAGFSGNTIYF.

The V call is TRBV5-1, the J call TRBJ1-1, with unresolved D. The CDR3 consists of 13 residues. The V end was cut by 4 bases, the J end by 3 bases, with 10 bases between. CDR1 SGHRS and CDR2 YFSETQ come from the germline V gene. The CDR3 DNA reads as TGCGCCAGCAGCGATGCCGTAGACACTGAAGCTTTCTTT. Amino acid sequence: CASSDAVDTEAFF.

This clonotype was seen a handful of times. The J gene is TRBJ2-3, the V gene TRBV11-1; TRBD1 matches 9 bases. The CDR3 length is 15 residues. Germline CDR1 SGHAT, CDR2 FQDESV (reference sequence). V was pared by 7 bases and J by 4 bases, with 9 bases of the junction left unmatched. The CDR3 region has the DNA TGTGCCAGCAATCGGGGACAGGGTCTCTCAGATACGCAGTATTTT. It yields the protein CASNRGQGLSDTQYF.

This clonotype was detected ten times or more. The chain joins TRBV30 to TRBJ1-2; 10 bases agree with TRBD1. V lost 0 bases, J lost 7 bases, and 5 bases stayed unmatched. The CDR3 covers 14 residues. Germline V CDR1 and CDR2: GTSNPN, SVGIG (reference sequence). The CDR3 loop reads CAWSVSGQGFGYTF. In DNA, the CDR3 is TGTGCCTGGAGTGTTTCGGGACAGGGGTTTGGCTACACCTTC.

This clonotype was seen repeatedly, ten times or more. The chain carries TRBV14 and TRBJ2-5; D is possibly TRBD2 (5 bases). Trimming pared 0 bases from V and 5 bases from J, leaving 19 bases between. Germline assignment: CDR1 SGHDN and CDR2 FVKESK. The CDR3 consists of 17 residues. The CDR3 DNA is TGTGCCAGCAGCCAAGATCCGTTGAATACGGGGATGGAGACCCAGTACTTC. Protein sequence: CASSQDPLNTGMETQYF.

This clonotype was counted a few times. The chain couples TRBV12-3 or TRBV12-4 to TRBJ2-7, with D perhaps matching TRBD1 or TRBD2 (5 bases each). This CDR3 spans 15 amino acids. V was pared by 3 bases and J by 1 base, with 13 bases between. CDR3 nucleotide sequence: TGTGCCAGCAGTTTTCAGCAGGGAGTATCCTACGAGCAGTACTTC. This gives the protein CASSFQQGVSYEQYF.

This clonotype appeared many times. The genes are TRBV30 and TRBJ2-5; possible D gene TRBD1, 5 bases. The CDR3 sequence is 11 residues long. CDR1 and CDR2 (germline): GTSNPN, SVGIG (reference sequence). CDR3 loop: CASQDQETQYF. For the CDR3, the DNA is TGTGCTTCACAGGACCAAGAGACCCAGTACTTC.

This clonotype was seen repeatedly, ten times or more. The chain carries TRBV7-3 and TRBJ1-2, with a tentative D call TRBD1 (6 bases). The CDR3 has 13 amino acids. Germline V CDR1 and CDR2: SGHTA, FQGTGA. The V end lost 9 bases, the J end lost 3 bases, and 14 bases lay between the germline ends. In DNA, the CDR3 is TGTGCCAGAGGGACATCCCGGGACTATGGCTACACCTTC. It specifies CARGTSRDYGYTF.

This sequence joins TRBV12-3 or TRBV12-4 and TRBJ2-5; D may be TRBD2 (5 bases). CDR3 length: 14 amino acids. Trimming took 5 bases from V and 4 from J, leaving 14 bases between them. CDR3 bases: TGTGCCAGCAGTGAAACGGACGGGGTAGAGACCCAGTACTTC. This gives the protein CASSETDGVETQYF.

This clonotype was picked up many times. The chain employs TRBV12-3 or TRBV12-4 and TRBJ1-2, with TRBD1 matching 7 bases. The trim removed 6 bases at V and 2 bases at J, leaving 9 bases unmatched. The CDR3 is 15 amino acids. Written as DNA, the CDR3 is TGTGCCAGCAGGCCAAGGGACAGAACAAACTATGGCTACACCTTC. It is translated as CASRPRDRTNYGYTF.

The rearrangement joins TRBV6-1 to TRBJ2-7, with TRBD2 as a possible D gene (7 bases). The CDR3 runs 14 residues. Trimming took off 7 bases at V and 2 bases at J, with 15 bases between the two ends. Germline CDR1 and CDR2: MNHNS and SASEGT. This CDR3 is CASTVTGGPYEQYF. For the CDR3, the DNA is TGTGCCAGCACGGTCACGGGGGGCCCCTACGAGCAGTACTTC.